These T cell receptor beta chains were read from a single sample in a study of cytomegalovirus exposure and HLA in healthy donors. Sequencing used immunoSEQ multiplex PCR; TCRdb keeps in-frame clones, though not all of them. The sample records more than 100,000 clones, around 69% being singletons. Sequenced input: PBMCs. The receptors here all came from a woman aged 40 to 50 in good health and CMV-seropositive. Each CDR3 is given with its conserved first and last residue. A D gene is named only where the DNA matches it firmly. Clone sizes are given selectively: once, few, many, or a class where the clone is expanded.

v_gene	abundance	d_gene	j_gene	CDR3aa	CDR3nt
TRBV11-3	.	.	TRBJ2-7	CASSLRGFSYEQYF	TGTGCCAGCAGCTTACGGGGATTCTCCTACGAGCAGTACTTC
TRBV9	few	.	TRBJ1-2	CASSVATEMDGYTF	TGTGCCAGCAGCGTAGCGACAGAAATGGATGGCTACACCTTC
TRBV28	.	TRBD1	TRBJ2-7	CASSNPGQVSYEQYF	TGTGCCAGCAGTAACCCGGGACAGGTCTCCTACGAGCAGTACTTC
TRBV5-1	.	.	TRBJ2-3	CASSLAPGHPTDTQYF	TGCGCCAGCAGCTTGGCCCCGGGACACCCCACAGATACGCAGTATTTT
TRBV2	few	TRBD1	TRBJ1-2	CASLLALGQGLPGGYTF	TGTGCCAGCCTTCTCGCCCTAGGACAGGGATTACCGGGTGGCTACACCTTC
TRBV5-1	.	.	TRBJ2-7	CASSSTGVAYEQYF	TGCGCCAGCAGCTCAACGGGAGTGGCCTACGAGCAGTACTTC
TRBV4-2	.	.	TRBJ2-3	CASSQGKGAGGLDTQYF	TGTGCCAGCAGCCAAGGAAAGGGGGCGGGAGGACTGGATACGCAGTATTTT
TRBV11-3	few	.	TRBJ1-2	CASSFDRLAYGYTF	TGTGCCAGCAGCTTCGACAGGCTCGCCTATGGCTACACCTTC
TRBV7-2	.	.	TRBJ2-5	CASGKAGRQETQYF	TGTGCCAGCGGCAAGGCCGGGAGACAAGAGACCCAGTACTTC
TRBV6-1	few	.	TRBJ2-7	CASSVDRTYEQYF	TGTGCCAGCAGTGTAGACAGGACTTACGAGCAGTACTTC
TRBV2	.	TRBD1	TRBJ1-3	CASTGTGAGNTIYF	TGTGCCAGCACCGGGACAGGAGCTGGAAACACCATATATTTT
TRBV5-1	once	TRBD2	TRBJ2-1	CASSLGTSGTRSYGEQFF	TGCGCCAGCAGCTTGGGGACTAGCGGAACCCGCTCCTACGGTGAGCAGTTCTTC
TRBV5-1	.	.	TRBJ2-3	CASSLGQGADTQYF	TGCGCCAGCAGCTTGGGGCAGGGCGCCGATACGCAGTATTTT
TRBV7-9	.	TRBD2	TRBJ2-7	CASSLGEGNEQYF	TGTGCCAGCAGCCTGGGGGAGGGCAACGAGCAGTACTTC
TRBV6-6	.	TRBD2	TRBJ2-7	CASSLGSGSSYEQYF	TGTGCCAGCAGTCTAGGAAGCGGGAGCTCCTACGAGCAGTACTTC
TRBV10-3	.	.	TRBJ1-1	CAIRTPAADTEAFF	TGTGCCATCAGGACTCCGGCGGCCGACACTGAAGCTTTCTTT
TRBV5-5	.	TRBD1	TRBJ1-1	CASTKGAVNTEAFF	TGTGCCAGTACAAAGGGGGCAGTGAACACTGAAGCTTTCTTT
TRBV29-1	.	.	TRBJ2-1	CSVNADRALAEANEQLF	TGCAGCGTTAACGCAGACAGGGCGTTAGCGGAGGCCAATGAGCAGCTCTTC
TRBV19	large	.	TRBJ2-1	CASSMGTLGNEQFF	TGTGCCAGTAGTATGGGGACTCTTGGCAATGAGCAGTTCTTC
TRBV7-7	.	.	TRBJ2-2	CASSLEGTGELFF	TGTGCTAGCAGCTTAGAGGGGACCGGGGAGCTGTTTTTT
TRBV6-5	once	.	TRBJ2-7	CASSYGAAQSYEQYF	TGTGCCAGCAGTTACGGGGCGGCACAGTCCTACGAGCAGTACTTC
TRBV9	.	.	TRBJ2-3	CASSSGGGGASYTQYF	TGTGCCAGCAGCTCCGGCGGAGGTGGAGCCTCATATACGCAGTATTTT
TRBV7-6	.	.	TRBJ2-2	CASSGQGTGELFF	TGTGCCAGCAGCGGCCAGGGTACCGGGGAGCTGTTTTTT
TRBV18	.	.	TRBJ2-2	CASSNREYTGELFF	TGTGCCAGCTCGAACAGGGAATATACCGGGGAGCTGTTTTTT
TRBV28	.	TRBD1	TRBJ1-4	CASRSRGLGEKLFF	TGTGCCAGCAGGTCCAGGGGGCTGGGTGAAAAACTGTTTTTT
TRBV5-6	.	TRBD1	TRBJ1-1	CASSLLSGQGAVEAFF	TGTGCCAGCAGCTTGTTATCGGGACAGGGGGCGGTTGAAGCTTTCTTT
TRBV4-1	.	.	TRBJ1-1	CASSVPGGQNTEAFF	TGCGCCAGCAGCGTCCCGGGGGGACAAAACACTGAAGCTTTCTTT
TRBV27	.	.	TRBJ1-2	CASSLPGFGYTF	TGTGCCAGCAGTTTACCGGGGTTCGGCTACACCTTC
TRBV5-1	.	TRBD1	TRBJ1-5	CASSSSPTGGNQPQHF	TGCGCCAGCAGCTCCTCCCCGACAGGGGGTAATCAGCCCCAGCATTTT
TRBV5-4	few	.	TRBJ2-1	CASIPEGGWGNEQFF	TGTGCCAGCATCCCGGAGGGCGGGTGGGGCAATGAGCAGTTCTTC
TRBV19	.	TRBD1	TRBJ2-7	CASSTDRGPYEQYF	TGTGCCAGTAGTACGGACAGGGGTCCCTACGAGCAGTACTTC
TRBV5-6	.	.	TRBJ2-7	CASSLGQPAHEQYF	TGTGCCAGCAGCTTGGGACAGCCCGCCCACGAGCAGTACTTC
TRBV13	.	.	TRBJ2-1	CASSPGMGYHEQFF	TGTGCCAGCAGCCCAGGGATGGGGTATCATGAGCAGTTCTTC
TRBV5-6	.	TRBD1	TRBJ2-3	CASTPQGADTQYF	TGTGCCAGCACTCCCCAGGGGGCGGATACGCAGTATTTT
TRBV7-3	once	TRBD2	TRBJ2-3	CASSLGLAGFTDTQYF	TGTGCCAGCAGCTTAGGGCTAGCGGGATTCACAGATACGCAGTATTTT
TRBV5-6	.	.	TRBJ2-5	CASSGDFQETQYF	TGTGCCAGCAGCGGGGACTTCCAAGAGACCCAGTACTTC
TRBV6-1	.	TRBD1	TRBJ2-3	CASSELTGAVDYTDTQYF	TGTGCCAGCAGTGAACTAACAGGGGCCGTGGATTACACAGATACGCAGTATTTT
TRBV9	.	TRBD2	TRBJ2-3	CASSLGTSGGLTDTQYF	TGTGCCAGCAGCCTCGGGACTAGCGGGGGACTCACAGATACGCAGTATTTT